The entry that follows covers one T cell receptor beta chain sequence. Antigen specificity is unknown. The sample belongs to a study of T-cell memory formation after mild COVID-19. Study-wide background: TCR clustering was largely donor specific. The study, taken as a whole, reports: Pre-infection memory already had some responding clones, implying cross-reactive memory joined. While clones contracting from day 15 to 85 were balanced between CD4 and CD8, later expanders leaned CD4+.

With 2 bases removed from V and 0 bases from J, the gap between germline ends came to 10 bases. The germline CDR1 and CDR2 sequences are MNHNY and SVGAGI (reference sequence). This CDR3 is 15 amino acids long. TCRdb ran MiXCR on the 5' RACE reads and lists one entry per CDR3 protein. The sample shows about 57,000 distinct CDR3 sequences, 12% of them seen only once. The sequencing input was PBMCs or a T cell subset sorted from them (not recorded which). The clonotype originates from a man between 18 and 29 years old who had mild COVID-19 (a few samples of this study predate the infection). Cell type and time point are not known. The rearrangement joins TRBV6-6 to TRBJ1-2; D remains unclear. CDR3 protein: CASSYGQEANYGYTF. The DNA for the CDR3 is TGTGCCAGCAGTTACGGGCAGGAAGCTAACTATGGCTACACCTTC.